This T cell receptor beta chain was captured by sequencing in a study of cytomegalovirus exposure and HLA in healthy donors. As for the study in general: Researchers previously reported finding about 110 million unique TCR beta sequences from 170 million or so T cells. Falling in the Caucasian-associated ancestry cluster were 81% of under 450 genotyped donors.

The PCR had 60 Vbeta and 13 Jbeta primers. The protocol was immunoSEQ multiplex PCR, while the TCRdb copy is restricted to in-frame clones and leaves out a portion. Altogether 150,000 to 200,000 clones are present, roughly 79% being singletons, with the ten largest covering about 1.9%. Overall study findings and caveats: TCR beta V- and J-gene trimming, according to a later analysis, was linked to a missense DCLRE1C variant. Several of the most significant clusters appeared linked to common viral pathogens, based on a later analysis.

CDR1 is LGHNA and CDR2 is YSLEER in the germline V gene. The CDR3 is 19 residues long. Trimming removed 0 bases from V and 1 base from J, with 20 bases in between. A note on this clone: The antigen remains undetermined.

The sample taken for sequencing was PBMCs. This receptor was taken from a woman in her thirties in good health and CMV-seropositive. J is TRBJ2-3 and V is TRBV4-3, with a tentative D call TRBD2 (7 bases). The CDR3 region is CASSQEGGGRGKGTDTQYF. Here the CDR3 DNA reads TGCGCCAGCAGCCAAGAAGGAGGGGGGCGGGGGAAGGGCACAGATACGCAGTATTTT.